The sequence of this T cell receptor beta chain was determined in a study of T cell responses to AZD1222 COVID-19 vaccine. Germline V lookup: CDR1 SGHNT, CDR2 YYREEE (reference sequence). The length of the CDR3 is 14 residues. V trimming: 1 base; J trimming: 5 bases; junction bases outside the gene matches: 4. Concerning this clone: The target antigen is unknown.

Study-level findings and limits: Sampled repertoires all dated from after the peak T cell response. In a largely white British group with more females than males, clonal diversity was possibly underestimated.

The repertoire was sequenced with immunoSEQ multiplex PCR; TCRdb's copy has only in-frame clones and lacks some. The data contain about 82,000 clones, 92% of them singletons. The clonotype was recovered from an adult who received the AZD1222 COVID-19 vaccine. The chain links TRBV5-4 to TRBJ2-5; TRBD1 agrees at 8 bases. Specimen: peripheral blood, collected 28 days after the second AZD1222 dose. The CDR3 sequence is CASSLRQGQETQYF. CDR3 DNA sequence: TGTGCCAGCAGCTTGCGACAGGGGCAGGAGACCCAGTACTTC.